This T cell receptor beta chain was sequenced in a study of blood T cell repertoires in COVID-19. Study-wide background: The origin of the acute and convalescent COVID-19 samples was the United States, Italy and Spain. From T cells, B-cell-depleted T cells, or PBMCs came the material, which was cDNA or gDNA.

Method: immunoSEQ multiplex PCR; TCRdb's copy keeps in-frame clones and lacks some. The data hold fewer than 75,000 clones, with around 84% observed a single time. The CDR3 sequence is 16 residues long. V was clipped by 5 bases and J by 1 base; unmatched bases: 7. CDR1 and CDR2 (germline): SGHAT, FQNNGV. Sequenced input: peripheral blood. The sequence derives from a man in his fifties with active COVID-19. The chain is built from TRBV11-2 and TRBJ1-3; 8 nucleotides agree with TRBD1. For the CDR3, the DNA is TGTGCCAGCAGCAGCACCCAGGGGGCTTCTGGAAACACCATATATTTT. It codes for CASSSTQGASGNTIYF.